Below are 23 T cell receptor beta chains sequenced from a single sample in a study of T cells in Graves' hyperthyroidism and ophthalmopathy. Amplification yielded TCR beta CDR3 regions, with RNA transcripts as the source. Using the HTBI primer set, a first-round RT-PCR was run on the TCR CDR3. Each CDR3 protein is one row after TCRdb ran MiXCR on the multiplex PCR reads. The table includes 360,000 or so distinct CDR3 sequences, approximately 18% detected once. The sequenced material came from blood. The receptors were gathered from a woman aged 40 to 49 with Graves' ophthalmopathy.

At least ten counts were recorded for this clonotype. The gene calls are TRBV9 and TRBJ2-7; 9 bases match TRBD2. The ends lost 0 bases at V and 4 bases at J; junction bases unmatched: 14. Germline lookup yields CDR1 SGDLS and CDR2 YYNGEE. The CDR3 contains 18 residues. CDR3 sequence (DNA): TGTGCCAGCAGCGTAGGAGGTAGCGGGAGAGGTTCCACTTACGAGCAGTACTTC. Translating it yields CASSVGGSGRGSTYEQYF.

This clonotype came up many times. The gene calls are TRBV20-1 and TRBJ2-5; 9 bases are shared with TRBD1. This CDR3 region has 16 residues. CDR1 is DFQATT and CDR2 is SNEGSKA in the germline V gene (reference sequence). Trimming cost V 0 bases and J 5 bases; bases outside gene matches: 10. In DNA form, the CDR3 reads TGCAGTGCTAGAGATTTGACAGGGGGGACCTGGGAGACCCAGTACTTC. Its protein product is CSARDLTGGTWETQYF.

About this clonotype: Mismatch with germline at one junction end may stem from a read error. The chain recombines TRBV29-1 with TRBJ1-1; D perhaps matches TRBD1 (5 bases). The CDR3 length is 12 residues. Germline values: CDR1 SQVTM, CDR2 ANQGSEA. CDR3 protein: CSVDFGTTEALF. CDR3 DNA: TGCAGCGTTGATTTTGGGACCACTGAAGCTCTCTTC.

The table lists this clonotype with many counts. This chain uses TRBV30 with TRBJ1-1, with D possibly matching TRBD1 (5 bases). With 4 bases removed from V and 1 base from J, the gap between germline ends came to 19 bases. Germline CDR1 GTSNPN, CDR2 SVGIG (reference sequence). This CDR3 is built from 16 residues. The CDR3 DNA sequence: TGTGCCTGGATGATCTTGAACTGGGGGAGGAACACTGAAGCTTTCTTT. This codes for CAWMILNWGRNTEAFF.

This clonotype was detected many times. In DNA, the CDR3 is TGTGCCAGCAGCCAAGATGGGTTCACCGGGGAGCTGTTTTTT. Its translation is CASSQDGFTGELFF. V and J are TRBV3-1 and TRBJ2-2, with D uncertain. Germline V gene lookup returns CDR1 LGHDT and CDR2 YNNKEL (reference sequence). V dropped 0 bases and J dropped 4 bases, with 6 bases sitting between them. The CDR3 has 14 amino acids. The complete variable domain, with remaining parts taken from reference TRBV3-1 and TRBJ2-2, reads DTAVSQTPKYLVTQMGNDKSIKCEQNLGHDTMYWYKQDSKKFLKIMFSYNNKELIINETVPNRFSPKSPDKAHLNLHINSLELGDSAVYFCASSQDGFTGELFFGEGSRLTVL.

The chain combines TRBV6-5 with TRBJ1-1; unclear D gene. CDR3 length: 15 amino acids. V was shortened by 2 bases and J by 0 bases, with 10 bases between the two germline ends. Per the germline V gene, CDR1 is MNHEY and CDR2 is SVGAGI. Written as DNA, the CDR3 is TGTGCCAGCAGTTACGCCAGGATTCTGAACACTGAAGCTTTCTTT. It yields the protein CASSYARILNTEAFF.

This clonotype came up many times. The V gene is TRBV7-2, the J gene TRBJ2-7; 7 positions agree with TRBD1. This CDR3 spans 15 amino acids. Germline V CDR1 and CDR2: SGHTA, FQGNSA. J was trimmed by 4 bases and V by 1 base; bases with no gene match: 7. The CDR3 DNA reads as TGTGCCAGCAGCTTAGGGCCAGGGGGTGGTTACGAGCAGTACTTC. Its protein product is CASSLGPGGGYEQYF.

The CDR3 spells CASSQELGELFF. CDR3 in DNA: TGTGCCAGCAGCCAAGAATTGGGGGAGCTGTTTTTT. The gene calls are TRBV3-1 and TRBJ2-2, with D unclear. The germline V and J ends were trimmed by 0 bases and 8 bases, with 4 bases remaining between them. Germline CDR1 is LGHDT and CDR2 is YNNKEL (reference sequence). The CDR3 runs 12 residues.

This clonotype was seen ten or more times. The chain combines TRBV4-2 with TRBJ2-1, with 8 bases identical to TRBD2. The CDR3 contains 15 residues. The germline V gene has CDR1 LGHNA and CDR2 YNFKEQ. Trimming removed 3 bases from V and 5 bases from J; junction bases left unmatched: 6. In DNA form, the CDR3 reads TGTGCCAGCAGCCAGAGCGGGAGCGAGGACAATGAGCAGTTCTTC. Its translation is CASSQSGSEDNEQFF.

The genes are TRBV6-1 and TRBJ2-7; no definite D call. The germline V gene encodes CDR1 MNHNS and CDR2 SASEGT. This CDR3 is 13 amino acids long. Trimming took 4 bases from V and 4 from J, leaving 11 bases between them. The DNA for the CDR3 is TGTGCCAGCAGTGTGCCCCCAGGTTACGAGCAGTACTTC. Its protein product is CASSVPPGYEQYF.

This clonotype came up a few times. V gene TRBV7-2 combines with J gene TRBJ1-5, with no clear D. Germline CDR1 SGHTA, CDR2 FQGNSA. Trimming took 5 bases from V and 9 from J, leaving 11 bases between them. This CDR3 has 12 amino acids. CDR3 coding DNA: TGTGCCAGCAGCCTTACTTCCGGGCCCCAGCATTTT. It is translated as CASSLTSGPQHF. The variable domain in full, with the rest retrieved from reference TRBV7-2 and TRBJ1-5, is GAGVSQSPSNKVTEKGKDVELRCDPISGHTALYWYRQSLGQGLEFLIYFQGNSAPDKSGLPSDRFSAERTGGSVSTLTIQRTQQEDSAVYLCASSLTSGPQHFGDGTRLSIL.

This clonotype was recorded many times. The gene calls are TRBV29-1 and TRBJ2-7; 15 nucleotides agree with TRBD2. This CDR3 contains 16 residues. Germline V gene lookup returns CDR1 SQVTM and CDR2 ANQGSEA. V gave up 3 bases and J gave up 2 bases; unmatched junction bases: 5. The CDR3 bases are TGCAGCGTTGATAGGGGACTAGCGGGAGGAACCTACGAGCAGTACTTC. Its translation: CSVDRGLAGGTYEQYF.

This clonotype has ten or more counts. V gene TRBV27 combines with J gene TRBJ1-6; the match to TRBD1 covers 9 bases. Germline values: CDR1 MNHEY, CDR2 SMNVEV (reference sequence). This CDR3 comprises 18 residues. Losses at the gene ends were 2 bases for V and 7 bases for J; bases not matched to a gene: 12. The CDR3 here is CASSLLSDRGVGNSPLHF. The CDR3 DNA reads TGTGCCAGCAGTTTACTCTCGGACAGGGGTGTTGGGAATTCACCCCTCCACTTT.

This clonotype was observed many times. The chain couples TRBV28 to TRBJ2-7; a possible D gene is TRBD2 (6 bases). Germline CDR1 and CDR2: MDHEN and SYDVKM. Deletions cut 3 bases from V and 13 bases from J, with 16 bases between. There are 12 residues in the CDR3. The CDR3 here is CASSFGREALYF. CDR3 sequence (DNA): TGTGCCAGCAGTTTTGGCAGGGAGGCACTTTACTTC.

This clonotype has at least ten counts. CDR3: CASSPSDRAPYQETQYF. The CDR3 coding sequence is TGCGCCAGCAGTCCTTCCGACAGGGCCCCGTACCAAGAGACCCAGTACTTC. The chain joins TRBV5-1 to TRBJ2-5; 7 bases are a match to TRBD1. The CDR3 consists of 17 residues. The V gene end was trimmed by 5 bases and the J gene end by 0 bases; junction bases not matched to a gene: 13. CDR1 is SGHRS, CDR2 YFSETQ, per germline.

This clonotype was seen repeatedly, ten times or more. This rearrangement joins TRBV30 to TRBJ1-1, with D unresolved. Germline CDR1 GTSNPN, CDR2 SVGIG (reference sequence). The CDR3 contains 15 residues. V was shortened by 2 bases and J by 5 bases, with 18 bases between the two germline ends. CDR3 bases: TGTGCCTGGAGTTTCCCGGGGTGGGGAGAAACTGAAGCTTTCTTT. The encoded protein is CAWSFPGWGETEAFF.

This clonotype was counted a few times. This chain uses TRBV30 with TRBJ2-6; maybe TRBD1 (6 bases). In germline, CDR1 is GTSNPN, CDR2 SVGIG (reference sequence). Trimming stripped 0 bases from V and 3 bases from J, with 18 bases between. The CDR3 runs to 18 residues. CDR3 sequence: CAWSVPKGGSFGANVLTF. In DNA, the CDR3 is TGTGCCTGGAGTGTACCTAAAGGGGGTTCGTTTGGGGCCAACGTCCTGACTTTC.

The chain is built from TRBV30 and TRBJ2-7; perhaps TRBD2 as D (5 bases). The CDR3 contains 12 residues. CDR1 GTSNPN and CDR2 SVGIG come from the germline V gene (reference sequence). V was clipped by 2 bases and J by 2 bases, with 7 bases between them. DNA of the CDR3: TGTGCCTGGAGTCGGGGTCCCTACGAGCAGTACTTC. Translating it yields CAWSRGPYEQYF.

This clonotype has ten or more counts. V is TRBV10-3 and J is TRBJ1-1, with D possibly matching TRBD1 (5 bases). Trimming shortened V by 0 bases and J by 1 base, and 9 bases separated the two germline ends. Per germline, CDR1 ENHRY and CDR2 SYGVKD. This CDR3 is built from 15 residues. The CDR3 region is CAISESVRENTEAFF. In nucleotides, the CDR3 is TGTGCCATCAGTGAGTCCGTCAGGGAGAACACTGAAGCTTTCTTT.

This sequence joins TRBV28 and TRBJ1-2; D call uncertain. The CDR3 covers 13 residues. CDR1 MDHEN and CDR2 SYDVKM come from the germline V gene. V was pared by 7 bases and J by 3 bases, with 12 bases between. The CDR3 DNA reads TGTGCCAGCATGCGGTACAGAGACTATGGCTACACCTTC. As protein: CASMRYRDYGYTF.

This clonotype was picked up many times. The gene calls are TRBV9 and TRBJ2-7; TRBD2 might be the D (6 bases). Per germline, CDR1 SGDLS and CDR2 YYNGEE. The ends were cut back, 2 bases at V and 6 bases at J, with 12 bases in the middle. This CDR3 region has 13 residues. CDR3 amino acids: CASSVTSSSEQYF. The CDR3 DNA is TGTGCCAGCAGCGTGACTAGTTCCAGCGAGCAGTACTTC.

The chain couples TRBV6-2 or TRBV6-3 to TRBJ2-3, with TRBD2 matching 7 bases. CDR1 is MNHEY, CDR2 SVGEGT, per germline. Trimming cost V 2 bases and J 1 base; bases outside gene matches: 3. The CDR3 is 15 amino acids. The CDR3 sequence: CASSYGGRGTDTQYF. CDR3 nucleotide sequence: TGTGCCAGCAGTTACGGCGGGAGAGGCACAGATACGCAGTATTTT.

This clonotype appeared many times. A single base separates this from a much larger clone, so it may be a read error. The chain joins TRBV6-1 to TRBJ2-7, with no clear D. The CDR3 loop spans 13 amino acids. Germline V gene lookup returns CDR1 MNHNS and CDR2 SASEGT. The CDR3 DNA reads TGTGCCAGCAGTGAGACCCGATCCTACGAGCGGTACTTC. Encoded protein: CASSETRSYERYF.